Each of the 22 T cell receptor beta chains below was sequenced from the same sample in a study of blood T cell repertoires in COVID-19. Assay: immunoSEQ multiplex PCR; the TCRdb copy retains only in-frame clones and omits some. This sample has fewer than 200,000 clones, with about 90% found just once. Sequencing was carried out using peripheral blood. These receptor sequences come from a man between 40 and 49 years old with active or convalescent COVID-19.

V is TRBV5-1 and J is TRBJ2-5; TRBD2 agrees at 11 bases. The CDR3 runs 16 residues. Losses at the gene ends were 0 bases for V and 0 bases for J; bases not matched to a gene: 1. In germline, CDR1 is SGHRS, CDR2 YFSETQ. CDR3 bases: TGCGCCAGCAGCTTGGGGACTAGCGGGTACCAAGAGACCCAGTACTTC. The encoded protein is CASSLGTSGYQETQYF.

This rearrangement joins TRBV18 to TRBJ1-1; D gene ambiguous. Germline V gene lookup returns CDR1 KGHSH and CDR2 LQKENI. The CDR3 spans 13 residues. V lost 6 bases and J 3 bases, leaving 11 bases between the germline ends. CDR3 bases: TGTGCCAGCTCCCCATTTATCGACACTGAAGCTTTCTTT. It specifies CASSPFIDTEAFF.

The chain links TRBV10-3 to TRBJ2-1, with a weak D call TRBD1 (5 bases). V was pared by 6 bases and J by 8 bases, with 11 bases between. The CDR3 runs 12 residues. Germline CDR1 is ENHRY and CDR2 is SYGVKD. The CDR3, as DNA: TGTGCCATCAGCCGAACAGGCGATGAGCAGTTCTTC. Protein product: CAISRTGDEQFF.

For this clone: The same CDR3 is also encoded by other DNA sequences in this sample. The rearrangement uses TRBV5-1 and TRBJ2-3; 8 positions agree with TRBD1. CDR3 size: 15 residues. V was pared by 3 bases and J by 1 base, with 4 bases of the junction left unmatched. Germline lookup yields CDR1 SGHRS and CDR2 YFSETQ. In DNA form, the CDR3 reads TGCGCCAGCAGCTCAGGACAGGGTGGCACAGATACGCAGTATTTT. This encodes CASSSGQGGTDTQYF.

This chain links TRBV5-6 with TRBJ1-5; D might be TRBD1 (5 bases). Trimming removed 1 base from V and 7 bases from J, with 15 bases in between. Per germline, CDR1 SGHDT and CDR2 YYEEEE. This CDR3 region has 15 residues. The CDR3 region has the DNA TGTGCCAGCAGCTTGCGGGCAGGGCGGGGACAGCCCCAGCATTTT. Its protein product is CASSLRAGRGQPQHF.

The chain uses TRBV2 and TRBJ2-1; the match to TRBD2 covers 12 bases. The CDR3 totals 17 residues. Germline V gene lookup returns CDR1 SNHLY and CDR2 FYNNEI. V shed 7 bases, J shed 4 bases, and the junction held 11 bases outside the gene matches. The CDR3 is CASKAGLAGTSYNEQFF. CDR3 bases: TGTGCCAGCAAAGCAGGACTAGCGGGGACCTCATACAATGAGCAGTTCTTC.

The CDR3 protein is CASSNPGTEAFF. The DNA of the CDR3 is TGTGCCAGTAGTAACCCGGGGACTGAAGCTTTCTTT. The V call is TRBV19, the J call TRBJ1-1, with D unresolved. CDR3 length: 12 residues. Germline CDR1 reads LNHDA; CDR2 reads SQIVND (reference sequence). Trimming pared 4 bases from V and 5 bases from J, leaving 8 bases between.

This clone was picked up a small number of times. The chain links TRBV7-8 to TRBJ1-1, with a possible D match to TRBD1 (6 bases). Trimming shortened V by 1 base and J by 11 bases, and 11 bases separated the two germline ends. The CDR3 has 12 amino acids. From germline, CDR1 is SGHVS and CDR2 FQNEAQ. The CDR3 is CASSLGGGAAFF. CDR3 DNA: TGTGCCAGCAGCTTAGGTGGGGGGGCGGCTTTCTTT.

V and J are TRBV7-3 and TRBJ1-1; the match to TRBD1 covers 8 bases. The CDR3 covers 13 residues. Trimming cost V 5 bases and J 7 bases; bases outside gene matches: 6. Germline CDR1 and CDR2: SGHTA and FQGTGA. The CDR3 nucleotides read TGTGCCAGCAGCCCCAGGGGGCGCAGTGAAGCTTTCTTT. This encodes CASSPRGRSEAFF. Complete variable domain (other parts from reference TRBV7-3 and TRBJ1-1): GAGVSQTPSNKVTEKGKYVELRCDPISGHTALYWYRQSLGQGPEFLIYFQGTGAADDSGLPNDRFFAVRPEGSVSTLKIQRTERGDSAVYLCASSPRGRSEAFFGQGTRLTVV.

This clone was recorded only once. The chain joins TRBV2 to TRBJ2-7, with TRBD2 matching over 11 bases. The CDR3 runs 16 residues. V was clipped by 4 bases and J by 3 bases; unmatched bases: 8. From germline, CDR1 is SNHLY and CDR2 FYNNEI. This chain's CDR3 is CASSVFGTSGYYEQYF. The CDR3 DNA is TGTGCCAGCAGTGTTTTCGGGACTAGCGGTTACTACGAGCAGTACTTC.

The chain is built from TRBV4-1 and TRBJ1-2, with D maybe TRBD1 (5 bases). The CDR3 length is 13 residues. Trimming cost V 0 bases and J 5 bases, with 7 bases left between them. Germline CDR1 MGHRA, CDR2 YSYEKL. The CDR3 DNA sequence: TGCGCCAGCAGCCAAGAGGGGGGGTATGGCTACACCTTC. Amino acids: CASSQEGGYGYTF.

The chain recombines TRBV5-4 with TRBJ1-4; a possible D gene is TRBD1 (5 bases). Trimming removed 4 bases at V and 8 bases at J, with 18 bases between. Per germline, CDR1 SGHNT and CDR2 YYREEE (reference sequence). The CDR3 runs 15 residues. The CDR3 loop reads CASSAGGGRFEKLFF. The CDR3 DNA follows: TGTGCCAGCAGCGCGGGGGGAGGGAGGTTCGAAAAACTGTTTTTT.

This clone has just one count. V is TRBV28 and J is TRBJ1-2; D is uncertain. The germline V gene encodes CDR1 MDHEN and CDR2 SYDVKM. V was trimmed by 0 bases and J by 0 bases, leaving 8 bases between them. This CDR3 has 15 residues. The CDR3: CASSLWADSNYGYTF. The CDR3 nucleotides are TGTGCCAGCAGTTTATGGGCGGATTCTAACTATGGCTACACCTTC.

The V call is TRBV7-9, the J call TRBJ1-5; 10 bases map to TRBD1. The V gene end was trimmed by 3 bases and the J gene end by 1 base; junction bases not matched to a gene: 6. CDR1 is SEHNR and CDR2 is FQNEAQ in the germline V gene (reference sequence). This CDR3 comprises 17 residues. DNA for the CDR3: TGTGCCAGCAGCTTCGGGACAGGGGCCCGGAGCAATCAGCCCCAGCATTTT. Translating gives CASSFGTGARSNQPQHF.

V gene TRBV10-3 combines with J gene TRBJ1-1; no clear D. This CDR3 contains 13 residues. Trimming removed 7 bases from V and 1 base from J, with 10 bases in between. The V gene's germline CDR1 is ENHRY and CDR2 SYGVKD. This chain's CDR3 is CAITEERNTEAFF. DNA for the CDR3: TGTGCCATCACCGAGGAGAGGAACACTGAAGCTTTCTTT.

Only a few counts were recorded for this clone. The J gene is TRBJ2-2, the V gene TRBV4-3; D gene uncertain. The CDR3 runs 16 residues. The V and J ends lost 0 bases and 4 bases respectively, with 12 bases between them. Looked up from germline, CDR1 is LGHNA and CDR2 is YSLEER. The CDR3 DNA reads as TGCGCCAGCAGCCAAGATTGGGCACCAATCACCGGGGAGCTGTTTTTT. The encoded protein is CASSQDWAPITGELFF.

This rearrangement joins TRBV7-3 to TRBJ2-1; TRBD2 matches at 9 bases. V dropped 3 bases and J dropped 5; count of bases not matched to a gene: 5. The CDR3 has 15 residues. Germline assignment: CDR1 SGHTA and CDR2 FQGTGA. The CDR3 DNA follows: TGTGCCAGCAGCTTTAGCGGGGGAGGTAACAATGAGCAGTTCTTC. Its translation: CASSFSGGGNNEQFF.

The chain couples TRBV12-3 or TRBV12-4 to TRBJ2-7; D possibly corresponds to TRBD1 (5 bases). V shed 6 bases and J shed 4 bases, with 7 bases lying between them. This CDR3 is 11 amino acids long. CDR3 amino acids: CASSAGYEQYF. CDR3 DNA sequence: TGTGCCAGCAGCGCAGGGTACGAGCAGTACTTC.

V and J are TRBV6-6 and TRBJ2-6; weak D call: TRBD1 (6 bases). CDR1 is MNHNY and CDR2 is SVGAGI in the germline V gene (reference sequence). CDR3 length: 19 amino acids. Trimming took 5 bases from V and 1 from J, leaving 21 bases between them. The CDR3, as DNA: TGTGCCAGCAGTCTACAAGATCCAGGGGTGGGATCTGGGGCCAACGTCCTGACTTTC. Translation: CASSLQDPGVGSGANVLTF.

This chain connects TRBV18 to TRBJ1-2; D remains ambiguous. The germline V gene has CDR1 KGHSH and CDR2 LQKENI. Trimming took 2 bases from V and 1 from J, leaving 11 bases between them. CDR3 length: 15 amino acids. CDR3 DNA: TGTGCCAGCTCACCAGCCGGGGTGATTAACTATGGCTACACCTTC. It yields the protein CASSPAGVINYGYTF.

The V and J genes are TRBV7-2 and TRBJ1-2, with 10 bases matching TRBD1. The CDR3 has 16 residues. The junction had 5 bases not matched to a gene; V was cut back by 0 bases and J by 4 bases. CDR1 and CDR2 from the germline V gene are SGHTA and FQGNSA. The CDR3 region is CASSLARTGGIYGYTF. In DNA, the CDR3 is TGTGCCAGCAGCTTAGCGCGGACAGGGGGTATCTATGGCTACACCTTC. Full variable domain (missing parts from reference TRBV7-2 and TRBJ1-2): GAGVSQSPSNKVTEKGKDVELRCDPISGHTALYWYRQSLGQGLEFLIYFQGNSAPDKSGLPSDRFSAERTGGSVSTLTIQRTQQEDSAVYLCASSLARTGGIYGYTFGSGTRLTVV.

CDR3 coding DNA: TGTGCCAGCAGGAGAGATTATGGCTACACCTTC. Translation gives CASRRDYGYTF. The chain employs TRBV5-6 and TRBJ1-2; D is uncertain. Germline V gene data show CDR1 as SGHDT and CDR2 as YYEEEE. V was pared by 5 bases and J by 5 bases, with 7 bases between. This CDR3 has 11 amino acids.